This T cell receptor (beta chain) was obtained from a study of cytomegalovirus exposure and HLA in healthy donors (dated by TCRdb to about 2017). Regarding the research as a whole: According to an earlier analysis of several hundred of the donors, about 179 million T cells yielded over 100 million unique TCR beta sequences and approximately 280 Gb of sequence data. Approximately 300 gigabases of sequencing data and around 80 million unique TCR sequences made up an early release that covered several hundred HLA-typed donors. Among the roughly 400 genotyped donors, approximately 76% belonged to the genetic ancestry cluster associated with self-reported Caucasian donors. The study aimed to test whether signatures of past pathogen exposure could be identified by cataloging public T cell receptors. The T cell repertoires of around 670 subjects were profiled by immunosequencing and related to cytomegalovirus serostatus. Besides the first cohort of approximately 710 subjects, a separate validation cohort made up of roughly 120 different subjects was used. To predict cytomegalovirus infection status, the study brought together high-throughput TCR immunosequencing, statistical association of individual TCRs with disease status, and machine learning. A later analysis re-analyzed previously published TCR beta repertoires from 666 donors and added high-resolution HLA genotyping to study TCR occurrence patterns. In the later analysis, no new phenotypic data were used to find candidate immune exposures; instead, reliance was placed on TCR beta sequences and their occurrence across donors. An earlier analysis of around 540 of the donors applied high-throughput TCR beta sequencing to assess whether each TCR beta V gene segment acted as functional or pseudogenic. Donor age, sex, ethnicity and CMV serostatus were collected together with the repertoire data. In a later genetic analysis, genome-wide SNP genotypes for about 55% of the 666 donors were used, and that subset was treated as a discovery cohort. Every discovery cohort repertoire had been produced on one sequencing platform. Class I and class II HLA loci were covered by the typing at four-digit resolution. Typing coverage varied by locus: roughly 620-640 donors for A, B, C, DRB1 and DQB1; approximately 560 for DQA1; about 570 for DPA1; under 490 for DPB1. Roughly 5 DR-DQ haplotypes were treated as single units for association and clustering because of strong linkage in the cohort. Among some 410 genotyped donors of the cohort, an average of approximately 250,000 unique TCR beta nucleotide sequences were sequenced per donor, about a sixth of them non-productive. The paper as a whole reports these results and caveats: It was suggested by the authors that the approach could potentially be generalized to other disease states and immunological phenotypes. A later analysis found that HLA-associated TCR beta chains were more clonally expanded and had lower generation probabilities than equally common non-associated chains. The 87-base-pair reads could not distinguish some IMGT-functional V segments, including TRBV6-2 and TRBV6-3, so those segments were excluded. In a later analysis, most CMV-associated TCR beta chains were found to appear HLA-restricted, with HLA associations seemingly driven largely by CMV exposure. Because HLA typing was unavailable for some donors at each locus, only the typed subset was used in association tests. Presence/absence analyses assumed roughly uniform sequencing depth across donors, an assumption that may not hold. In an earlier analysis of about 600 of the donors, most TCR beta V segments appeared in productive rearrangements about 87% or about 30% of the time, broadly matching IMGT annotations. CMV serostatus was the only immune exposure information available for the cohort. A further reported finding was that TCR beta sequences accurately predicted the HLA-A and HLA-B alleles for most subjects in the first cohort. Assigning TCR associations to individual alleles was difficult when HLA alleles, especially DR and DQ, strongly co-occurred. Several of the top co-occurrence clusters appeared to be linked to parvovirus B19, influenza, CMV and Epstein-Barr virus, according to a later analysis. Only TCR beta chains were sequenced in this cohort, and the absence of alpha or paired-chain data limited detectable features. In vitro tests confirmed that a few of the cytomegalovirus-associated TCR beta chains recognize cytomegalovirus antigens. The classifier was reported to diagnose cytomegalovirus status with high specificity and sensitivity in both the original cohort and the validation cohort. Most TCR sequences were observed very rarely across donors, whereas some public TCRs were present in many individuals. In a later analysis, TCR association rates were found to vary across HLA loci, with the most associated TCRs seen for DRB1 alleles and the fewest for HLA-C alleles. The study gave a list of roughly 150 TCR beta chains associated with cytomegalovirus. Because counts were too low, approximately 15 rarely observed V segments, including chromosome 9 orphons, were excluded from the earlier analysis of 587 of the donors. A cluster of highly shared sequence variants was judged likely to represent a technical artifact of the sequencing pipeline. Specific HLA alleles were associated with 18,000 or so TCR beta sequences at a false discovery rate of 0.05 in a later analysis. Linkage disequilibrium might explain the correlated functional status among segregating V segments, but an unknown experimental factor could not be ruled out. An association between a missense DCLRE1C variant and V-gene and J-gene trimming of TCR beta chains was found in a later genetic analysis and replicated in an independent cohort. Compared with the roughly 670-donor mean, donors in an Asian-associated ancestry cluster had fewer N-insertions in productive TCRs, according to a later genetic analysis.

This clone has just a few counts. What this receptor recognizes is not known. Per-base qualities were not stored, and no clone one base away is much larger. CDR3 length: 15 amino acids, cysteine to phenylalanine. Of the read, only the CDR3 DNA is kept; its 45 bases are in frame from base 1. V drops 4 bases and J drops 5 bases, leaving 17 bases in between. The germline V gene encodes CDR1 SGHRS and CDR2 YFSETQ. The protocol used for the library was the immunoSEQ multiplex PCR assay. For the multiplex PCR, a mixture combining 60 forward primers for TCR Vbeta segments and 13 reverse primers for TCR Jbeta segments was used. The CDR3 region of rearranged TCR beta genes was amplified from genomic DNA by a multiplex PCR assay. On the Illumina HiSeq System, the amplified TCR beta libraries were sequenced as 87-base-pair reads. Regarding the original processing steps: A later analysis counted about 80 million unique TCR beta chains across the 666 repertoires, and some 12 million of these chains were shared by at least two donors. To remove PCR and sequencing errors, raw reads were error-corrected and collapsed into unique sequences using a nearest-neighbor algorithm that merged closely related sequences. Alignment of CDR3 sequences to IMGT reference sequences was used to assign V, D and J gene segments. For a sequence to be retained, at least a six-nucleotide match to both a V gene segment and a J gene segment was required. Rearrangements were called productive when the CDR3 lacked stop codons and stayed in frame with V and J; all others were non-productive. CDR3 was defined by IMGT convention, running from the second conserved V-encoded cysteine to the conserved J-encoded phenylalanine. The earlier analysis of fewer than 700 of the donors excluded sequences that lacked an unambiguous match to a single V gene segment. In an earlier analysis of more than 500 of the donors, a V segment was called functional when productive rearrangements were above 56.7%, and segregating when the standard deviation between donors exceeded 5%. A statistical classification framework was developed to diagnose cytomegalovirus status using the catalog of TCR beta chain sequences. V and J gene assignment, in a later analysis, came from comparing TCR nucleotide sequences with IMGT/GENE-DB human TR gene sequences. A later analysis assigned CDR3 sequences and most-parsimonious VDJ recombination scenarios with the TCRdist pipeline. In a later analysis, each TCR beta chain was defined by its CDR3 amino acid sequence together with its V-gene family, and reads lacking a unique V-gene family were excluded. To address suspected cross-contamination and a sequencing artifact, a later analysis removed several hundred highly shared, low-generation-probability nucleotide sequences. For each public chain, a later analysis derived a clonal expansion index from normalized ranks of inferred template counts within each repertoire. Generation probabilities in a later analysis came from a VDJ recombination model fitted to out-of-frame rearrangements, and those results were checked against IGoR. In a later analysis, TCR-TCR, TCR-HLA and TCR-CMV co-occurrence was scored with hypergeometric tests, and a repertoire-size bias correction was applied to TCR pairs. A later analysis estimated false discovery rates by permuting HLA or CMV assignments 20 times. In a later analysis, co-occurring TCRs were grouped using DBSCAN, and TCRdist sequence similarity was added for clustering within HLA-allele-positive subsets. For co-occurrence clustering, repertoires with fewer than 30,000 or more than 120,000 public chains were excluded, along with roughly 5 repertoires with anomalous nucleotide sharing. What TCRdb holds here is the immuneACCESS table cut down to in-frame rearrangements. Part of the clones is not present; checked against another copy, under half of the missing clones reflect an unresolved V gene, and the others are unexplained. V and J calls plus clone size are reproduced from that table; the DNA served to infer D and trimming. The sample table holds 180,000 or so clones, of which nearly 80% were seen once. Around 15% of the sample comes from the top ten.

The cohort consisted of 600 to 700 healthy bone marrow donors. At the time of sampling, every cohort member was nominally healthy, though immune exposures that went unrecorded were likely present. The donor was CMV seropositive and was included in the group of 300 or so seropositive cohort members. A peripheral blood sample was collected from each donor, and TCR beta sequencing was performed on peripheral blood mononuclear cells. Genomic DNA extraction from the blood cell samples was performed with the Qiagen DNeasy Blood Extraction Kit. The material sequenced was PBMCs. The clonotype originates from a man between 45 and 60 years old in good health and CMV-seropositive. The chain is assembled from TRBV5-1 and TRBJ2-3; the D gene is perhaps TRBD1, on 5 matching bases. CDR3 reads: CASSPVQLRGDTQYF. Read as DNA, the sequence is TGCGCCAGCAGCCCCGTGCAGCTAAGGGGAGATACGCAGTATTTT.